This is a list of T cell receptor beta chains from one sample in a study of blood T cell repertoires in COVID-19. TCRdb's table, derived via immunoSEQ multiplex PCR, lists solely in-frame clones and lacks some. In the table there are fewer than 70,000 clones, around 83% of which are singletons. Input material: peripheral blood. These receptors were obtained from a man aged 25 to 40 with COVID-19, enrolled during active disease. Both conserved end residues are part of each CDR3. D genes are given only for firm matches. Clone size is not always given. Where it is, it says once, few, many or a class for expanded clones.

abundance | j_gene | d_gene | v_gene | CDR3aa | CDR3nt
- | TRBJ1-5 | - | TRBV5-1 | CASSQLPQGEGNQPQHF | TGCGCCAGCAGCCAACTTCCCCAGGGCGAGGGCAATCAGCCCCAGCATTTT
once | TRBJ2-2 | TRBD2 | TRBV6-2/TRBV6-3 | CASSYGTSRSNTGELFF | TGTGCCAGCAGTTACGGGACTAGCCGTAGCAACACCGGGGAGCTGTTTTTT
- | TRBJ2-1 | TRBD1 | TRBV9 | CASSVYARQGTYNEQFF | TGTGCCAGCAGCGTATACGCCAGACAGGGCACATACAATGAGCAGTTCTTC
- | TRBJ2-1 | TRBD2 | TRBV14 | CASSPRAGASNSYNEQFF | TGTGCCAGCAGCCCCAGAGCGGGAGCTTCGAACTCCTACAATGAGCAGTTCTTC
- | TRBJ1-2 | - | TRBV9 | CASSEGLGGYQDYGYTF | TGTGCCAGCAGCGAGGGGTTAGGCGGCTACCAAGACTATGGCTACACCTTC
- | TRBJ2-7 | TRBD1 | TRBV19 | CASSIVGGNEQYF | TGTGCCAGTAGTATCGTAGGGGGCAACGAGCAGTACTTC
- | TRBJ2-2 | TRBD1 | TRBV4-1 | CASSQEKQGSGEWKLFF | TGCGCCAGCAGCCAAGAGAAACAGGGGTCAGGAGAATGGAAGCTGTTTTTT
once | TRBJ1-4 | - | TRBV28 | CASSRTGATNEKLFF | TGTGCCAGCAGTCGTACGGGTGCAACTAATGAAAAACTGTTTTTT
- | TRBJ1-2 | - | TRBV5-6 | CASSLGPGDGYTF | TGTGCCAGCAGCTTGGGGCCGGGGGATGGCTACACCTTC
- | TRBJ2-7 | - | TRBV4-1 | CASSQDQGGSYEQYF | TGCGCCAGCAGCCAAGATCAAGGCGGCTCCTACGAGCAGTACTTC
- | TRBJ2-3 | - | TRBV5-4 | CASSLIGGSSDTQYF | TGTGCCAGCAGCTTGATCGGCGGAAGCTCAGATACGCAGTATTTT
few | TRBJ2-3 | TRBD2 | TRBV29-1 | CSVARGVGKDTQYF | TGCAGCGTCGCCCGGGGGGTAGGGAAAGATACGCAGTATTTT
- | TRBJ1-5 | - | TRBV7-2 | CASSPGREYSNQPQHF | TGTGCCAGCAGCCCCGGGCGGGAGTATAGCAATCAGCCCCAGCATTTT
- | TRBJ2-2 | - | TRBV25-1 | CASSATDRGGSGELFF | TGTGCCAGCAGTGCCACCGACAGGGGAGGGTCCGGGGAGCTGTTTTTT
- | TRBJ2-7 | TRBD1 | TRBV10-3 | CAISGKGADEQYF | TGTGCCATCAGTGGAAAGGGGGCGGACGAGCAGTACTTC
- | TRBJ1-2 | - | TRBV7-2 | CASSQAPGKGYGYTF | TGTGCCAGCAGCCAAGCCCCAGGGAAAGGCTATGGCTACACCTTC
once | TRBJ2-1 | - | TRBV3-1/TRBV3-2 | CASSQLGVLEQFF | TGTGCCAGCAGCCAACTAGGGGTCCTTGAGCAGTTCTTC
- | TRBJ1-5 | - | TRBV6-6 | CASTLDWVSNQPQHF | TGTGCCAGCACCTTGGACTGGGTTAGCAATCAGCCCCAGCATTTT